The T cell receptor beta chain under discussion was sequenced for a study of blood T cell repertoires in COVID-19. About the study: The study drew acute and convalescent COVID-19 samples from the United States, Italy and Spain. PBMCs, B-cell-depleted T cells, or T cells were the source of the cDNA or gDNA that made up the material.

In the authors' workflow: Counts of nucleated cells, estimated from reference gene primer amplification, were obtained. The data were produced by immunoSEQ multiplex PCR, yet TCRdb's version contains in-frame clones alone and is incomplete. The V and J calls and clone size were taken over from that table, and D and trimming were inferred from the DNA. The sample includes roughly 120,000 clones, 82% of them seen just once. This CDR3 has 14 amino acids. V trimming: 3 bases; J trimming: 5 bases; junction bases outside the gene matches: 2. The germline V gene encodes CDR1 SGHTA and CDR2 FQGNSA. This chain links TRBV7-2 with TRBJ2-3, with TRBD2 matching 10 bases. The sequence came from a woman aged 55 to 70 with acute or convalescent COVID-19. The source material was peripheral blood. CDR3 coding DNA: TGTGCCAGCAGCTTTGGACTAGCGGTAGATACGCAGTATTTT. It codes for CASSFGLAVDTQYF. The full variable domain, in which reference TRBV7-2 and TRBJ2-3 provide the parts outside the CDR3, is GAGVSQSPSNKVTEKGKDVELRCDPISGHTALYWYRQSLGQGLEFLIYFQGNSAPDKSGLPSDRFSAERTGGSVSTLTIQRTQQEDSAVYLCASSFGLAVDTQYFGPGTRLTVL.